This T cell receptor beta chain was observed in a study of vaccination and CD4 T cells after COVID-19. As for the study in general: The convalescents were made up of six males and four females, two of whom were Hispanic. Post-vaccination specimens were collected at a median of approximately 66 days following dose two (range 14 to 241).

The Oncomine TCR Beta short-read assay sequenced DNA from cultured CD4+ T cells. TCRdb re-called the PCR reads with MiXCR, one entry per CDR3 protein. The sample records about 12,000 distinct CDR3 sequences, less than 50% being singletons. A word on this clonotype: What it binds is unknown.

The CDR3 covers 15 residues. CDR1 is DFQATT and CDR2 is SNEGSKA in the germline V gene (reference sequence). Trimming removed 3 bases at V and 9 bases at J, with 18 bases between. Treatment of the sample: roughly 10-day PBMC culture with coronavirus spike peptide pools or control peptides (ViraFEST assay). Peptide pool stimulation in ViraFEST expanded antigen-specific T cells, whose TCRs were then sequenced. The rearrangement links TRBV20-1 to TRBJ1-6; D is perhaps TRBD1 (5 bases). The clonotype was recovered from a human donor with COVID-19. The material sequenced was cultured CD4+ T cells from blood. The CDR3, as DNA: TGCAGTGCTAGCGGCCAGGGAGGGCTGAGTTCACCCCTCCACTTT. This encodes CSASGQGGLSSPLHF.